This paragraph reports one TCR beta chain. Measured with immunoSEQ multiplex PCR; TCRdb has only the in-frame clones, and not every one. The sample records about 14,000 clones, about four fifths being singletons. The data are from a study of OX40 agonist ivuxolimab in advanced cancers. CDR3 length: 17 residues. Germline V gene data show CDR1 as SGHAT and CDR2 as FQNNGV. J was trimmed by 3 bases and V by 1 base; bases with no gene match: 11. The source is an adult with an advanced solid tumor such as melanoma, head and neck, liver or kidney cancer. The chain carries TRBV11-2 and TRBJ2-7, with 8 bases fitting TRBD1. This specimen consisted of CD4+ or CD8+ T cells sorted from blood, obtained in a trial of the OX40 agonist ivuxolimab. The DNA for the CDR3 is TGTGCCAGCAGCTTAGGAGGGGCCAGGGGGCCCGGCTACGAGCAGTACTTC. Its protein product is CASSLGGARGPGYEQYF.